The sequence of this T cell receptor (beta chain) was determined in a study of blood T cell repertoires in COVID-19. The protocol was immunoSEQ multiplex PCR, while the TCRdb copy is restricted to in-frame clones and leaves out a portion. The repertoire holds about 51,000 clones, with 88% as singletons. This CDR3 has 11 amino acids. V was clipped by 6 bases and J by 8 bases, with 8 bases between them. Looked up from germline, CDR1 is LNHDA and CDR2 is SQIVND (reference sequence). The chain employs TRBV19 and TRBJ2-1; D is unresolved. The source of this sequence is a man in his forties or fifties with active COVID-19. The specimen was peripheral blood. In nucleotides, the CDR3 is TGTGCCAGTAGAGGTCAGGATGAGCAGTTCTTC. It encodes CASRGQDEQFF.